This entry features one T cell receptor beta chain sequence. The record originates from a study of T cell changes during pregnancy in multiple sclerosis. The ends lost 6 bases at V and 4 bases at J; junction bases unmatched: 5. Germline values: CDR1 SGHRS, CDR2 YFSETQ. CDR3 length equals 13 residues. Method: immunoSEQ multiplex PCR; TCRdb's copy keeps in-frame clones and lacks some. The profile shows around 80,000 clones, 94% of them singletons. This clonotype was sampled from a female donor in good health, enrolled as a control in a pregnancy study. The specimen was peripheral blood, collected in the second trimester of pregnancy. The genes are TRBV5-1 and TRBJ2-3; 7 bases line up with TRBD2. In nucleotides, the CDR3 is TGCGCCAGCACCCCGGGAGGCGCAGATACGCAGTATTTT. As protein: CASTPGGADTQYF.